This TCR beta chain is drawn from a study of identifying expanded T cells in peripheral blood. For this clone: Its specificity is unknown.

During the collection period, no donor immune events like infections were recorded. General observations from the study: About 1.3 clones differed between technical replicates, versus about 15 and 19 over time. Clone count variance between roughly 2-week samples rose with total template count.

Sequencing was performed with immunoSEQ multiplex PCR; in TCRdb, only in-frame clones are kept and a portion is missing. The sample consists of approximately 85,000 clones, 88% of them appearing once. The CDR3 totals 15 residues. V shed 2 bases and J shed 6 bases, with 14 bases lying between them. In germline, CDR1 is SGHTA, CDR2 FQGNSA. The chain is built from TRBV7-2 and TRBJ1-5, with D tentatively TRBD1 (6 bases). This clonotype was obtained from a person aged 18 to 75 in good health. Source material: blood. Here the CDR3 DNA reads TGTGCCAGCAGCTTACTACAGGGTGGAGGTCAGCCCCAGCATTTT. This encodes CASSLLQGGGQPQHF.